This TCR beta chain was captured in a study of T cell changes during pregnancy in multiple sclerosis. This table comes from immunoSEQ multiplex PCR, and its TCRdb copy is limited to in-frame clones, with some not included. The sample holds fewer than 150,000 clones, about 95% seen once. The CDR3 is 12 residues long. V lost 5 bases to trimming and J lost 4 bases, with 8 bases between them. Germline CDR1 and CDR2: LNHDA and SQIVND (reference sequence). This TCR was sampled from a female donor with multiple sclerosis, enrolled in a pregnancy study. The sequenced sample was peripheral blood, obtained after pregnancy. The V call is TRBV19, the J call TRBJ1-1; unclear D gene. Written as DNA, the CDR3 is TGTGCCAGTAGTTTCTACGGCACTGAAGCTTTCTTT. It specifies CASSFYGTEAFF.